This T cell receptor (beta chain) was profiled in a study of T cells after yellow fever vaccination. In the case of this clonotype: Its specificity is not known.

TCRdb re-analysed the 5' RACE reads in MiXCR, keeping a single row per CDR3 protein. The table includes some 600,000 distinct CDR3 sequences, roughly a sixth detected once. This CDR3 comprises 14 residues. Germline CDR1 and CDR2: ENHRY and SYGVKD. V was clipped by 10 bases and J by 2 bases; unmatched bases: 9. Study-wide findings and caveats: Although the secondary response was weaker, it peaked faster, at day 5 versus 15.

Sequences were derived from PBMCs, sampled less than 6 days after the first yellow fever vaccination. The receptor comes from a man between 18 and 29 years old who received the YFV17D yellow fever vaccine. The chain recombines TRBV10-3 with TRBJ2-3; 7 nucleotides align to TRBD1. DNA for the CDR3: TGTGCCACCAGGCCCGGGACAGACACAGATACGCAGTATTTT. Amino acids: CATRPGTDTDTQYF.